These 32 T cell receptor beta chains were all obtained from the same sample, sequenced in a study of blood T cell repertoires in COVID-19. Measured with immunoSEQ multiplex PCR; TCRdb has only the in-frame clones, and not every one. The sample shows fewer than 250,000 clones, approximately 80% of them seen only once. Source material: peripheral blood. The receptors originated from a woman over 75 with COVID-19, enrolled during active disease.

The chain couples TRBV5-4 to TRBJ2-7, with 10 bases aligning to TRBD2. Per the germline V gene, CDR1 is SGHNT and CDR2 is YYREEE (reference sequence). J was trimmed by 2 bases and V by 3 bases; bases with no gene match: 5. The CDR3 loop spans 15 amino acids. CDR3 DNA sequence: TGTGCCAGCAGCTCAGCGGGGGGGGCAACCTACGAGCAGTACGTC. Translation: CASSSAGGATYEQYV.

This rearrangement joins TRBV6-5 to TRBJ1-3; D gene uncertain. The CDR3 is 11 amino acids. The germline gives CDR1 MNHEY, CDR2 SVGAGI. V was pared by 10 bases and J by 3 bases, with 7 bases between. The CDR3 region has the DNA TGTGCCACCTCTCGTGGAAACACCATATATTTT. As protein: CATSRGNTIYF.

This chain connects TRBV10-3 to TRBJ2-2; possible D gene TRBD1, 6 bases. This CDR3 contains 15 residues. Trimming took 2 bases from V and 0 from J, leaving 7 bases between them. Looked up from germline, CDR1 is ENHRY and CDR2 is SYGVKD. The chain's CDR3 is CAISEKGANTGELFF. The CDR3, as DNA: TGTGCCATCAGTGAGAAGGGGGCGAACACCGGGGAGCTGTTTTTT.

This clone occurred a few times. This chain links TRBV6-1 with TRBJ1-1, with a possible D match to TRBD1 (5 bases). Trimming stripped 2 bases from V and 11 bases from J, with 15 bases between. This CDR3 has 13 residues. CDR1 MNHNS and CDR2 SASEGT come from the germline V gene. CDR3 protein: CASSEPTVGRAFF. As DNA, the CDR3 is TGTGCCAGCAGTGAACCGACAGTCGGTCGTGCTTTCTTT.

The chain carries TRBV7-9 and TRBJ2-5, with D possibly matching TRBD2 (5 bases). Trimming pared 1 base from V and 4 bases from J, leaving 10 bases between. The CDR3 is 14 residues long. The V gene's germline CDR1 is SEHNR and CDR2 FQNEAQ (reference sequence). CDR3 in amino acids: CASSLELGAETQYF. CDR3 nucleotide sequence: TGTGCCAGCAGCTTAGAACTGGGAGCAGAGACCCAGTACTTC.

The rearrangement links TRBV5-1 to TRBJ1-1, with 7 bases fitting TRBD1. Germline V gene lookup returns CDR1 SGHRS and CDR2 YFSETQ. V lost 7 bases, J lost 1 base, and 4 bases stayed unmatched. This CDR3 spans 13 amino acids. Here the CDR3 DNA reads TGCGCCAGCTGGGGACAGCCGAACACTGAAGCTTTCTTT. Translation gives CASWGQPNTEAFF.

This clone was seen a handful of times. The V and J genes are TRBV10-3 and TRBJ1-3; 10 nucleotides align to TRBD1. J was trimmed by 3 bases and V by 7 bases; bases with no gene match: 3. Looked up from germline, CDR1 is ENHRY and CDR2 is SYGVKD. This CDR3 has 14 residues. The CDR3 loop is CAIKGQGDGNTIYF. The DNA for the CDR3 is TGTGCCATCAAAGGACAGGGGGATGGAAACACCATATATTTT.

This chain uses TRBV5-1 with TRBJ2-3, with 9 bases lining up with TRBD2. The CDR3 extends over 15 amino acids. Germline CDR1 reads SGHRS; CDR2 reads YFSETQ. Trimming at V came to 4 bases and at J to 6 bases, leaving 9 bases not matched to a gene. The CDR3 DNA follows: TGCGCCAGCAGCCCCGTTAGCGGGGGATGGGATACGCAGTATTTT. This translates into CASSPVSGGWDTQYF.

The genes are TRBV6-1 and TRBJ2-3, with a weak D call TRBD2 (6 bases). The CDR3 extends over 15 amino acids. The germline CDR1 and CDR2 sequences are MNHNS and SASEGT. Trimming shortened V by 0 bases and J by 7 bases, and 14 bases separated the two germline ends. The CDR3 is CASSEAGGSIYTQYF. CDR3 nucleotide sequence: TGTGCCAGCAGTGAAGCGGGGGGTAGCATTTATACGCAGTATTTT.

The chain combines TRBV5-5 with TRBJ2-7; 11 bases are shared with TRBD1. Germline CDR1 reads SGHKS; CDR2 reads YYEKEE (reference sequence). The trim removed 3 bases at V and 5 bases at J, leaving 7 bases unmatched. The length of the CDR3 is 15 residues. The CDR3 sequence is CASSSRDRGTNEQYF. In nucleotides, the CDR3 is TGTGCCAGCAGCTCCCGGGACAGGGGGACCAACGAGCAGTACTTC.

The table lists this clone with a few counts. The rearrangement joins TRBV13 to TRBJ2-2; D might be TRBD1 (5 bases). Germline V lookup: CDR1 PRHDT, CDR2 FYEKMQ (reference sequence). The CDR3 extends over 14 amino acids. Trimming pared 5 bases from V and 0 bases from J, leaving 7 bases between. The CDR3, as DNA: TGTGCCAGCAGCCAGGGATCGAACACCGGGGAGCTGTTTTTT. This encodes CASSQGSNTGELFF. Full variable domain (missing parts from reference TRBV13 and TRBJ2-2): AAGVIQSPRHLIKEKRETATLKCYPIPRHDTVYWYQQGPGQDPQFLISFYEKMQSDKGSIPDRFSAQQFSDYHSELNMSSLELGDSALYFCASSQGSNTGELFFGEGSRLTVL.

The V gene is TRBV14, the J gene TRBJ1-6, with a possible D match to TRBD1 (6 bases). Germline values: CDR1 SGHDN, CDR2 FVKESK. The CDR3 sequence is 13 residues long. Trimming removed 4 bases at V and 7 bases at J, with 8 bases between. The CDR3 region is CASSPQGNSPLHF. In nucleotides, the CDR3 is TGTGCCAGCAGCCCGCAGGGGAATTCACCCCTCCACTTT.

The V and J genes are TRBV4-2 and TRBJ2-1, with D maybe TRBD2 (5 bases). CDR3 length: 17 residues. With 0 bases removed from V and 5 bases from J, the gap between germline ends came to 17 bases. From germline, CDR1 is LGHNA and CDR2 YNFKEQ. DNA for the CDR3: TGTGCCAGCAGCCAAGACCACAAGGGAGACGGGCACAATGAGCAGTTCTTC. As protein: CASSQDHKGDGHNEQFF.

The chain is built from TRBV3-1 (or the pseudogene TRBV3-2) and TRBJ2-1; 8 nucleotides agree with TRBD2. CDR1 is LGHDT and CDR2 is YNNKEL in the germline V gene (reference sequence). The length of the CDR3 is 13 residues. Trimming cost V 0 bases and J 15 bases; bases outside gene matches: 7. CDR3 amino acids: CASSQDRAGGLFF. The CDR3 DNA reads TGTGCCAGCAGCCAAGATCGGGCGGGGGGATTGTTCTTC.

The CDR3 spells CASSLGPAGVSNQETQYF. CDR3 nucleotides: TGTGCCAGCAGCTTAGGTCCAGCGGGGGTGAGCAACCAAGAGACCCAGTACTTC. V is TRBV7-2 and J is TRBJ2-5, with 8 positions matching TRBD2. This CDR3 has 18 amino acids. The V segment lost 1 base and the J segment 0 bases; nucleotides outside the gene matches: 10. Looked up from germline, CDR1 is SGHTA and CDR2 is FQGNSA.

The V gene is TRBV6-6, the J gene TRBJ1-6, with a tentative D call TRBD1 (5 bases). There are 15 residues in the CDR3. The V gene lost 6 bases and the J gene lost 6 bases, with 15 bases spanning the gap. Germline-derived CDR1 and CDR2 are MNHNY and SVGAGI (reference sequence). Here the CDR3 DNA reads TGTGCCAGCAGGGAGGGGTTATTGGGTAATTCACCCCTCCACTTT. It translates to CASREGLLGNSPLHF.

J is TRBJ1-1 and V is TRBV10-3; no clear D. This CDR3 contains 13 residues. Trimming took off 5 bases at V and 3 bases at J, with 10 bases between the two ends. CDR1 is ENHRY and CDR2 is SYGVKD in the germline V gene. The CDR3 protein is CAISSSGYTEAFF. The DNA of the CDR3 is TGTGCCATCAGTTCCTCCGGTTACACTGAAGCTTTCTTT.

The CDR3 sequence: CASSQIPGTGSGELFF. As DNA, the CDR3 is TGTGCCAGCAGCCAAATACCCGGGACAGGGTCCGGGGAGCTGTTTTTT. The chain uses TRBV4-2 and TRBJ2-2; TRBD1 agrees at 9 bases. V lost 2 bases to trimming and J lost 6 bases; unmatched junction nucleotides: 7. Germline V lookup: CDR1 LGHNA, CDR2 YNFKEQ. CDR3 size: 16 residues.

This CDR3 is CASSGTQGTGELFF. The CDR3 region has the DNA TGCGCCAGCTCCGGGACCCAGGGGACCGGGGAGCTGTTTTTT. V gene TRBV5-1 combines with J gene TRBJ2-2; perhaps TRBD1 as D (6 bases). Germline CDR1 and CDR2: SGHRS and YFSETQ. Trimming left V 7 bases short and J 5 bases short, with 15 bases between. The CDR3 runs to 14 residues.

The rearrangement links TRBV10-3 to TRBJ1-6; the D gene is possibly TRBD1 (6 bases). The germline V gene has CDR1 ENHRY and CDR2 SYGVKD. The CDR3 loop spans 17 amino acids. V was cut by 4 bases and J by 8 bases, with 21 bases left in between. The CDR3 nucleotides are TGTGCCATCAGTGCTTCTACAGGGCTGGGGAATTATTCACCCCTCCACTTT. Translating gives CAISASTGLGNYSPLHF.

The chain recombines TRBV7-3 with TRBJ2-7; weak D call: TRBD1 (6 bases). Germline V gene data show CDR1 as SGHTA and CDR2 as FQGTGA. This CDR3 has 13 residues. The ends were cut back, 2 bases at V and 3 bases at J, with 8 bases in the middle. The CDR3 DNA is TGTGCCAGCAGCTTAGGCAGGGGCTACGAGCAGTACTTC. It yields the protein CASSLGRGYEQYF.

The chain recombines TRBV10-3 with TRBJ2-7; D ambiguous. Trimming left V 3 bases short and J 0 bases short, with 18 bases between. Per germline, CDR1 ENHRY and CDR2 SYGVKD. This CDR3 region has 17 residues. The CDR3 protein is CAISDGFRSPGSYEQYF. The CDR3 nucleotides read TGTGCCATCAGTGATGGGTTCAGGTCCCCAGGCTCCTACGAGCAGTACTTC.

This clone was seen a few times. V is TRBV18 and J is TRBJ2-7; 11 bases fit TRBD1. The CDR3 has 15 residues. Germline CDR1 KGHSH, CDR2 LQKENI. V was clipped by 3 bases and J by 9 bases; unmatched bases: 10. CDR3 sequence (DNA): TGTGCCAGCTCACCTGACCGCCGGACAGGGGGCCTGCAGTACTTC. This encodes CASSPDRRTGGLQYF.

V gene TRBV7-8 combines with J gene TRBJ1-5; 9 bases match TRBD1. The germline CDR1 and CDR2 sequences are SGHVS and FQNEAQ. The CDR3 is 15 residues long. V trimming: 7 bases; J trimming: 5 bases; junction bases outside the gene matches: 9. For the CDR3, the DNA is TGTGCCAGCACCGACCGGGACAGGGAGGATCAGCCCCAGCATTTT. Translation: CASTDRDREDQPQHF. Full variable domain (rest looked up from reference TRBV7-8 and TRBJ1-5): GAGVSQSPRYKVAKRGQDVALRCDPISGHVSLFWYQQALGQGPEFLTYFQNEAQLDKSGLPSDRFFAERPEGSVSTLKIQRTQQEDSAVYLCASTDRDREDQPQHFGDGTRLSIL.

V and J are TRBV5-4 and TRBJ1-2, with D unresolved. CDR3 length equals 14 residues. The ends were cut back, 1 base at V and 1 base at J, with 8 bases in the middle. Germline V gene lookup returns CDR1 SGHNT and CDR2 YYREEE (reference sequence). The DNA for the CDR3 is TGTGCCAGCAGCTTGCCTGCGCATAACTATGGCTACACCTTC. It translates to CASSLPAHNYGYTF. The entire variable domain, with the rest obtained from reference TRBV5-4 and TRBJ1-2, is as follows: ETGVTQSPTHLIKTRGQQVTLRCSSQSGHNTVSWYQQALGQGPQFIFQYYREEENGRGNFPPRFSGLQFPNYSSELNVNALELDDSALYLCASSLPAHNYGYTFGSGTRLTVV.

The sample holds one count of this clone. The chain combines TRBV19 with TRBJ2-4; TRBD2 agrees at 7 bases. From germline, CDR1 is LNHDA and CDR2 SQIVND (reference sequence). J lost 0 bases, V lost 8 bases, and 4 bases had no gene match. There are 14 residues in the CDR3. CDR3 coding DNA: TGTGCCAGTGGGGGGGTTCTAGCCAAAAACATTCAGTACTTC. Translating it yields CASGGVLAKNIQYF.

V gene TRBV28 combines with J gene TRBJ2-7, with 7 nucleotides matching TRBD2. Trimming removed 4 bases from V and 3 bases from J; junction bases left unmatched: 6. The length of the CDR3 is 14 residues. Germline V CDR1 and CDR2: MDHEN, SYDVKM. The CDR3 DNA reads TGTGCCAGCAGTTCGGGGGGTGATTTCTACGAGCAGTACGTC. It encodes CASSSGGDFYEQYV.

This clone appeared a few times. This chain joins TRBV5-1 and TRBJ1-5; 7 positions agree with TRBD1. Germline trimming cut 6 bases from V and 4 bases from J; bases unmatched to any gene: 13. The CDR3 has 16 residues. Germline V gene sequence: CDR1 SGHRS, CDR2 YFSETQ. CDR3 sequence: CASKTPGQLRNQPQHF. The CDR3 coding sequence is TGCGCCAGCAAAACCCCGGGACAGCTACGAAATCAGCCCCAGCATTTT.

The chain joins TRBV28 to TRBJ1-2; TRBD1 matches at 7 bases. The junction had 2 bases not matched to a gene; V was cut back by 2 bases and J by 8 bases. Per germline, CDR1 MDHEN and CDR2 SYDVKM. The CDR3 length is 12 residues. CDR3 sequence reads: CASSLTGEGYTF. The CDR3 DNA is TGTGCCAGCAGTTTAACAGGGGAAGGCTACACCTTC.

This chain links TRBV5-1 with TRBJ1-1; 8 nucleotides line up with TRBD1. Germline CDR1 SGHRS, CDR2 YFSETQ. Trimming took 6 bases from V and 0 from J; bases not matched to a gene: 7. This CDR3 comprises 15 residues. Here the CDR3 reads CASNPDRGVNTEAFF. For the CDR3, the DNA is TGCGCCAGCAACCCCGACAGGGGAGTGAACACTGAAGCTTTCTTT.

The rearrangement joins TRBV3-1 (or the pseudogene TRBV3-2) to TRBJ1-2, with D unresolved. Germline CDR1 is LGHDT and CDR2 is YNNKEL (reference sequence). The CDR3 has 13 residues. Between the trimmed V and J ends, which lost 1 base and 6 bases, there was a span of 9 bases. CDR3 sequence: CASSQGESNGYTF. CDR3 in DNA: TGTGCCAGCAGCCAAGGAGAATCGAATGGCTACACCTTC.

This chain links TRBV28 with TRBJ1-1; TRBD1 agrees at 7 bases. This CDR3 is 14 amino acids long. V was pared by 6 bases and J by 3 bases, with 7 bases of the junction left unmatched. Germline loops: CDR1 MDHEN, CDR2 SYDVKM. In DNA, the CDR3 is TGTGCCAGCAGCTTCGACAGGGTTGACACTGAAGCTTTCTTT. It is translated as CASSFDRVDTEAFF.